Given below is one T cell receptor beta chain in context. The antigen is unknown. This sample was taken from a study of shared clonotypes between healthy human individuals. J was trimmed by 2 bases and V by 6 bases; bases with no gene match: 8. The CDR3 has 15 amino acids. Per germline, CDR1 MNHNS and CDR2 SASEGT. Selected positively for CCR7 and CD45RO-negative, naive CD8 cells excluded terminally differentiated effector memory CD45RA+ cells. Replicate PCRs run on sorted subsets employed around 200 ng DNA, approximately 30,000 T cell genomes. Here immunoSEQ multiplex PCR was the method, and the copy in TCRdb shows in-frame clones only, minus some. The sample comprises hundreds of thousands of clones, 95% to 96% of which are singletons, and 0.11% rests with the top ten. Study-level points and caveats: It was the few donors that limited the genetic and exposure-history diversity represented.

The chain couples TRBV6-1 to TRBJ2-3; TRBD2 agrees at 7 bases. Material for sequencing was naive CD8+ T cells sorted from blood. This sequence originates from a young woman in good health. CDR3 region: CASRDSGLNTDTQYF. CDR3 bases: TGTGCCAGCAGAGACTCGGGACTAAACACAGATACGCAGTATTTT.